This T cell receptor beta chain was obtained from a study of T cells in Graves' hyperthyroidism and ophthalmopathy. Amplification of TCR beta CDR3 regions was performed using RNA transcripts as template. Carried out on the TCR CDR3, a first-round RT-PCR used the HTBI primer set. TCRdb reprocessed the multiplex PCR reads via MiXCR and lists one record per CDR3 protein. The sample lists over 500,000 distinct CDR3 sequences, roughly 17% seen once, with roughly 18% in the top ten. The ends were cut back, 0 bases at V and 10 bases at J, with 9 bases in the middle. The V gene's germline CDR1 is KGHDR and CDR2 SFDVKD. The CDR3 contains 13 residues.

This chain connects TRBV24-1 to TRBJ1-5; D uncertain. The sample consisted of blood. The origin of this receptor is a woman aged 18 to 35 with Graves' ophthalmopathy. This CDR3 is CATSDLPSGPQHF. The CDR3 DNA follows: TGTGCCACCAGTGATTTGCCGTCAGGACCCCAGCATTTT.